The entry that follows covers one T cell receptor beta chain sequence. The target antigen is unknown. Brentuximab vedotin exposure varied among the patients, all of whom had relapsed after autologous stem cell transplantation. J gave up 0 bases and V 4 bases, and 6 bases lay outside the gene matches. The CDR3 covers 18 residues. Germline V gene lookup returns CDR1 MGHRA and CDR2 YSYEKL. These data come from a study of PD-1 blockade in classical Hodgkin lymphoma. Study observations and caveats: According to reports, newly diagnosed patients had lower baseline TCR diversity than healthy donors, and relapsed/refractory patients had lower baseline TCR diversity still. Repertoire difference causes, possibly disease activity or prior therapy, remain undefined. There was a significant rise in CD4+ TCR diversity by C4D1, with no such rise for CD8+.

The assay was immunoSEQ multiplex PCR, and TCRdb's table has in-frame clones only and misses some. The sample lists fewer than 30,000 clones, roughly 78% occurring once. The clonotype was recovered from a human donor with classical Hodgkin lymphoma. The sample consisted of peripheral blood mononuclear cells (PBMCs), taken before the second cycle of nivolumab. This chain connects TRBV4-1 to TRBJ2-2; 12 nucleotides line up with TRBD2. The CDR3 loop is CASSRGLAGGTNTGELFF. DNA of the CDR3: TGCGCCAGCAGCCGAGGGCTAGCGGGGGGGACGAACACCGGGGAGCTGTTTTTT.